This is a list of T cell receptor beta chains from one sample in a study of T cell changes during pregnancy in multiple sclerosis. Sequencing used immunoSEQ multiplex PCR; TCRdb keeps in-frame clones, though not all of them. The data contain 45,000 to 60,000 clones, around 87% of them singletons. Here the sequenced sample was CD8+ T cells from peripheral blood mononuclear cells, taken in the second trimester of pregnancy. The receptors shown here come from a female donor with multiple sclerosis, enrolled in a pregnancy study. The CDR3 runs from the conserved cysteine through the conserved F or W. D genes are given only for firm matches. Not every row has a clone size; where given, it reads once, few, many or a size class.

v_call	j_call	clone_size	d_call	cdr3_nt	cdr3_aa
TRBV2	TRBJ1-1	.	.	TGTGCCAGCAGTGGCCCGGGGGGAGGGGCGACTCTCGAAGCTTTCTTT	CASSGPGGGATLEAFF
TRBV7-3	TRBJ2-5	.	.	TGTGCCAGCAGCTTAGTCGGTAGCGGCTCAGAGACCCAGTACTTC	CASSLVGSGSETQYF
TRBV2	TRBJ1-6	.	TRBD1	TGTGCCAGCAGTTCAGGGGGTAATTCACCCCTCCACTTT	CASSSGGNSPLHF
TRBV2	TRBJ2-1	.	TRBD2	TGTGCCAGCAGAACCGGGACTAGCGGGAGTGAGCAGTTCTTC	CASRTGTSGSEQFF
TRBV7-6	TRBJ2-2	.	.	TGTGCCAGCAGCTCAAGGTCCGGGACCGGGGAGCTGTTTTTT	CASSSRSGTGELFF
TRBV15	TRBJ1-6	.	TRBD1	TGTGCCACCAGCAGAGATGGGGACAGTTCACCCCTCCACTTT	CATSRDGDSSPLHF
TRBV7-9	TRBJ2-1	.	.	TGTGCCAGCACCGGAGGTATTATAGGTGAGCAGTTCTTC	CASTGGIIGEQFF
TRBV5-1	TRBJ1-2	.	.	TGCGCCAGCAGCACACCGGGAGACCTTAACTATGGCTACACCTTC	CASSTPGDLNYGYTF
TRBV13	TRBJ2-7	.	.	TGTGCCAGCAGCTTGGGATCCGACAGGCTCGAGCAGTACTTC	CASSLGSDRLEQYF
TRBV15	TRBJ1-1	.	.	TGTGCCACCAGCAGAGACACAGGCGCGAACACTGAAGCTTTCTTT	CATSRDTGANTEAFF
TRBV5-4	TRBJ1-1	once	.	TGTGCCAGCACGGGGATGAACACTGAAGCTTTCTTT	CASTGMNTEAFF
TRBV9	TRBJ1-3	.	.	TGTGCCAGCAGCGTAGGCGAGGGAGCTGGAAACACCATATATTTT	CASSVGEGAGNTIYF
TRBV9	TRBJ2-1	.	.	TGTGCCAGCAGCGATAGCGGAACCCACAATGAGCAGTTCTTC	CASSDSGTHNEQFF
TRBV5-6	TRBJ1-3	.	TRBD1	TGTGCCAGCAGCTTAGGACAGGGGGCTGGAAACACCATATATTTT	CASSLGQGAGNTIYF
TRBV19	TRBJ2-3	.	TRBD2	TGTGCCAGTACACCTAGCGGGGGGACAGATACGCAGTATTTT	CASTPSGGTDTQYF
TRBV6-5	TRBJ2-7	.	.	TGTGCCAGCAGTTATTCCAGGGTAAACGAGCAGTACTTC	CASSYSRVNEQYF
TRBV7-9	TRBJ2-1	.	TRBD2	TGTGCCAGCAGCCCGGGACTAGCGGATGAGGATGAGCAGTTCTTC	CASSPGLADEDEQFF
TRBV10-3	TRBJ1-5	.	.	TGTGCCATCAGTGAATCGTTTCCAGGGAACAGGCAATACCAGCCCCAGCATTTT	CAISESFPGNRQYQPQHF
TRBV2	TRBJ1-3	.	.	TGTGCCAGCAGGCCCTTTGAGGAAAACACCATATATTTT	CASRPFEENTIYF
TRBV6-5	TRBJ2-1	few	.	TGTGCCAGCAGCTCGCCTTCTAGCGATGAGCAGTTCTTC	CASSSPSSDEQFF
TRBV5-5	TRBJ2-1	.	TRBD1	TGTGCCAGCAGCTTACAGGGGTTGCATGATGAGCAGTTCTTC	CASSLQGLHDEQFF
TRBV28	TRBJ1-1	.	TRBD1	TGTGCCAGCAGTTTATTCCTCAGGGGGCGGGTGGACACTGAAGCTTTCTTT	CASSLFLRGRVDTEAFF
TRBV11-2	TRBJ2-5	.	TRBD2	TGTGCCAGCACTCTAGCGGGGCTCCAAGAGACCCAGTACTTC	CASTLAGLQETQYF
TRBV29-1	TRBJ2-1	.	.	TGCAGCGTCGGGTTCTCGGAGCGTTCCTACAATGAGCAGTTCTTC	CSVGFSERSYNEQFF
TRBV19	TRBJ2-3	.	.	TGTGCCAGTAAGGGGGTTGGGGGAACAGATACGCAGTATTTT	CASKGVGGTDTQYF
TRBV6-1	TRBJ2-5	.	.	TGTGCCAGCAGTGAAGCGGCAGGGAATCAAGAGACCCAGTACTTC	CASSEAAGNQETQYF
TRBV19	TRBJ1-1	.	.	TGTGCCAGTAGTATGGCCTCGACAACAGCTTTCTTT	CASSMASTTAFF
TRBV30	TRBJ2-5	.	TRBD2	TGTGCCGGGTTGGGGGGGACCCAAGAGACCCAGTACTTC	CAGLGGTQETQYF
TRBV29-1	TRBJ1-4	.	.	TGCAGCGTTGTAAGCTGGCAGGGCGGTGAAAAACTGTTTTTT	CSVVSWQGGEKLFF
TRBV5-6	TRBJ2-7	.	TRBD1	TGTGCCAGCAGCTGGGACAGGTCTACGAGGGAGCAGTACTTC	CASSWDRSTREQYF
TRBV7-9	TRBJ2-7	.	.	TGTGCCAGCAGCTCAAGGGGCTACGAGCAGTACTTC	CASSSRGYEQYF
TRBV6-5	TRBJ1-6	few	.	TGTGCCAGCAGTTACTCCCGGGGAGGGGAGAATTCACCCCTCCACTTT	CASSYSRGGENSPLHF
TRBV5-4	TRBJ2-5	.	.	TGTGCCAGTTCGGGGTACCAAGAGACCCAGTACTTC	CASSGYQETQYF
TRBV9	TRBJ1-2	.	TRBD1	TGTGCCAGCAGCGTAGAAGGGGGCGCGAACTATGGCTACACCTTC	CASSVEGGANYGYTF
TRBV2	TRBJ2-3	.	.	TGTGCCAGCAGTGCGCCAACCGACCAGACTAGCACAGATACGCAGTATTTT	CASSAPTDQTSTDTQYF
TRBV13	TRBJ2-1	.	.	TGTGCCAGCCACTTGAATGTCGGGGATGAGCAGTTCTTC	CASHLNVGDEQFF
TRBV15	TRBJ2-2	.	TRBD1	TGTGCCACCAGCGCCCGGGACAGGGACACCGGGGAGCTGTTTTTT	CATSARDRDTGELFF
TRBV7-9	TRBJ2-7	.	.	TGTGCCAGCAGCTTTTCCGCAGACTACGAGCAGTACTTC	CASSFSADYEQYF
TRBV29-1	TRBJ1-1	.	.	TGCAGCGTGGATATCTTAGGGGTTGCTTTCTTT	CSVDILGVAFF
TRBV7-6	TRBJ1-3	.	TRBD1	TGTGCCAGCAGCTTTAGCCCGGGACAGTCCTCTGGAAACACCATATATTTT	CASSFSPGQSSGNTIYF
TRBV4-1	TRBJ1-2	once	.	TGCGCCAGCAGCCAAGATCTGTTAGGGGATGGCTATGGCTACACCTTC	CASSQDLLGDGYGYTF
TRBV9	TRBJ1-1	.	.	TGTGCCAGCAGCTCAGGGGTGATCATAGACGGGACTGAAGCTTTCTTT	CASSSGVIIDGTEAFF
TRBV2	TRBJ2-7	.	.	TGTGCCAGCGCGACCTCGGGGGACGAGCAGTACTTC	CASATSGDEQYF
TRBV6-6	TRBJ1-2	.	.	TGTGCCAGCAGTTACTTCCTGTCTCGTCCGGACTATGGCTACACCTTC	CASSYFLSRPDYGYTF
TRBV12-2	TRBJ2-2	once	.	TGTGCAAGTCGCTTAGTTGGGCGGGGGGGCCCAGGGGAGCTGTTTTTT	CASRLVGRGGPGELFF